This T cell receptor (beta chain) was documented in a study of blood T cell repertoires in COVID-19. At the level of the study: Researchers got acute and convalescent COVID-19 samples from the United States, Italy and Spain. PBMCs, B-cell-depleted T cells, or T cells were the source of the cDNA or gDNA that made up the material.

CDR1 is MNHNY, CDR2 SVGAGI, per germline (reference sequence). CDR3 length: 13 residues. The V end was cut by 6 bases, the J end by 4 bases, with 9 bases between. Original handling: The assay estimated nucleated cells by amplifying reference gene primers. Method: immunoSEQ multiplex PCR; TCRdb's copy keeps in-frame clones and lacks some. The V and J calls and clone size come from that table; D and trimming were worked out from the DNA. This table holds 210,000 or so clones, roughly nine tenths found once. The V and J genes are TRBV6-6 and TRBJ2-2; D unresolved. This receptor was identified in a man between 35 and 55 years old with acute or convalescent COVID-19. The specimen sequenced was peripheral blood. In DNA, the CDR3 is TGTGCCAGCAGCTTTGTCGGCACCGGGGAGCTGTTTTTT. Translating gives CASSFVGTGELFF.